This TCR beta chain derives from a study of T cell repertoires in cytomegalovirus infection. Turning to the study itself: Well-studied HLA-B-restricted CMV epitopes were used in the study alongside recently identified HLA-C-restricted ones.

Comments on this clonotype: Antigen specificity is unknown.

Using its own MiXCR run on the reads, TCRdb lists one record per CDR3 protein. Among roughly 500,000 distinct CDR3 sequences listed, around 30% were seen once. Trimming took 1 base from V and 6 from J, leaving 10 bases between them. Germline V lookup: CDR1 SGHAT, CDR2 FQNNGV. The CDR3 contains 14 residues. Overall study results and limits: Dominating the ex vivo response were TCR beta clonotypes that were CMV-specific and HLA-C-restricted. Summed public TCR beta family frequency identified CMV carriers bearing the relevant HLA.

Source: cultured PBMCs, taken from culture after CMV antigen stimulation. This sequence originates from a human donor in good health (CMV status not recorded). Some clones in this sample may be carry-over from other donors' samples. The rearrangement uses TRBV11-2 and TRBJ2-4; D is undetermined. In DNA form, the CDR3 reads TGTGCCAGCAGCTTAGGGCCATCGGTAAACATTCAGTACTTC. The encoded protein is CASSLGPSVNIQYF.